This T cell receptor (beta chain) stems from a study of cytomegalovirus exposure and HLA in healthy donors (dated by TCRdb to about 2017). About the study as a whole: An earlier analysis of about 530 of the donors reported 250 to 350 Gb of sequence data and some 110 million unique TCR beta sequences obtained from about 179 million T cells. All discovery cohort repertoires had been generated using a single sequencing platform. The study aimed to test whether signatures of past pathogen exposure could be identified by cataloging public T cell receptors. The number of typed donors differed by locus: about 620-630 for A, B, C, DRB1 and DQB1; some 540 for DQA1; approximately 610 for DPA1; and about 450 for DPB1. Donor age, sex, ethnicity and CMV serostatus were compiled together with the repertoire data. In a later analysis, previously published TCR beta repertoires from some 640 donors were re-analyzed and high-resolution HLA genotyping was added so that TCR occurrence patterns could be studied. To predict cytomegalovirus infection status, the study brought together high-throughput TCR immunosequencing, statistical association of individual TCRs with disease status, and machine learning. Because of strong linkage in the cohort, roughly five DR-DQ haplotypes were treated as single units for association and clustering. Rather than using new phenotypic data, the later analysis identified candidate immune exposures from TCR beta sequences and from how often those sequences occurred across donors. Among roughly 400 genotyped donors of the cohort, an average of roughly 230,000 unique TCR beta nucleotide sequences was sequenced per donor, of which about 20% were non-productive. Of the 300 to 400 genotyped donors, roughly 85% fell in the genetic ancestry cluster associated with self-reported Caucasian donors. Class I and class II HLA loci were covered by the typing at four-digit resolution. Approximately 310 gigabases of sequencing data and 91 million or so unique TCR sequences made up an early release that covered approximately 620 HLA-typed donors. A later genetic analysis used genome-wide SNP genotypes for about 55% of the 666 donors, treating that subset as a discovery cohort. Along with the approximately 650-subject first cohort, a separate validation cohort of some 130 different subjects was used. Using immunosequencing, the study profiled T cell repertoires from 666 subjects and related those repertoires to cytomegalovirus serostatus. An earlier analysis of more than 450 of the donors used high-throughput TCR beta sequencing to judge whether each TCR beta V gene segment behaved as functional or pseudogenic.

Libraries were constructed by the immunoSEQ multiplex PCR assay. For the multiplex PCR, a mixture combining 60 forward primers for TCR Vbeta segments and 13 reverse primers for TCR Jbeta segments was used. A multiplex PCR assay on genomic DNA amplified the CDR3 region of rearranged TCR beta genes. Amplified TCR beta libraries were sequenced as 87-base-pair reads on the Illumina HiSeq System. The authors' analysis ran thus. In a later analysis, 80 million or so unique TCR beta chains were counted across the 500 to 850 repertoires, and roughly 11 million of these chains were shared by at least two donors. A nearest-neighbor algorithm error-corrected the raw reads and collapsed the reads into unique sequences, merging closely related sequences to remove PCR and sequencing errors. To assign V, D and J gene segments, CDR3 sequences were aligned to IMGT reference sequences. Each retained sequence needed at least a six-nucleotide match to both a V gene segment and a J gene segment. A rearrangement was called productive if the CDR3 had no stop codons and remained in frame with V and J, and every other rearrangement was called non-productive. Following IMGT convention, CDR3 was defined as the stretch from the second conserved V-encoded cysteine up to the conserved J-encoded phenylalanine. The earlier analysis of fewer than 700 of the donors excluded sequences that lacked an unambiguous match to a single V gene segment. An earlier analysis of 587 of the donors called V segments functional above 56.7% productive rearrangements and segregating when the between-donor standard deviation exceeded 5%. A statistical classification framework was built to diagnose cytomegalovirus status from the catalog of TCR beta chain sequences. V and J gene assignment, in a later analysis, came from comparing TCR nucleotide sequences with IMGT/GENE-DB human TR gene sequences. The TCRdist pipeline was used in a later analysis to assign CDR3 sequences and most-parsimonious VDJ recombination scenarios. In a later analysis, each TCR beta chain was defined by its CDR3 amino acid sequence together with its V-gene family, and reads lacking a unique V-gene family were excluded. In a later analysis, approximately 590 highly shared, low-generation-probability nucleotide sequences were removed to address suspected cross-contamination and a sequencing artifact. In a later analysis, a clonal expansion index for each public chain was calculated from normalized within-repertoire ranks of inferred template counts. Generation probabilities in a later analysis came from a VDJ recombination model fitted to out-of-frame rearrangements, and those results were checked against IGoR. In a later analysis, TCR-TCR, TCR-HLA and TCR-CMV co-occurrence was scored with hypergeometric tests, and a repertoire-size bias correction was applied to TCR pairs. In a later analysis, false discovery rates were estimated by permuting HLA or CMV assignments 20 times. A later analysis grouped co-occurring TCRs with DBSCAN, adding TCRdist sequence similarity when clustering within HLA-allele-positive subsets. Repertoires with fewer than 30,000 or more than 120,000 public chains were left out of co-occurrence clustering, as were about five repertoires with anomalous nucleotide sharing. This is the immuneACCESS table as TCRdb keeps it, with only in-frame sequences that have V and J called. A part of the clones is gone; compared with another copy, unresolved V genes explain less than half, and the rest is unexplained. From that table come the V and J calls and clone size; the DNA was used to work out D and trimming. This sample holds about 77,000 clones; around 78% were observed only once. The ten largest clones capture about 3.5% of the sample.

Study-level results and caveats: HLA typing was unavailable for some donors at each locus, so association tests used only the typed subset. Most TCR sequences were seen in very few donors, while some public TCRs were found in many individuals. For the cohort, immune exposure information was limited to CMV serostatus. The 87-base-pair reads could not distinguish some IMGT-functional V segments, including TRBV6-2 and TRBV6-3, so those segments were excluded. Presence/absence analyses assumed roughly uniform sequencing depth across donors, an assumption that may not hold. In a later genetic analysis, a missense DCLRE1C variant was associated with V-gene and J-gene trimming of TCR beta chains, and the association was replicated in an independent cohort. A further reported finding was that TCR beta sequences accurately predicted the HLA-A and HLA-B alleles for most subjects in the first cohort. According to a later analysis, parvovirus B19, influenza, CMV and Epstein-Barr virus appeared linked to several top co-occurrence clusters. Specific HLA alleles were associated with 16,951 TCR beta sequences at a false discovery rate of 0.05 in a later analysis. Cytomegalovirus status was reported to be diagnosed by the classifier with high specificity and sensitivity in both the original and validation cohorts. A later genetic analysis reported fewer N-insertions in productive TCRs among donors in an Asian-associated ancestry cluster than the roughly 700-donor mean. In an earlier analysis of fewer than 700 of the donors, most TCR beta V segments appeared in productive rearrangements about 90% or about 30% of the time, broadly matching IMGT annotations. Because counts were too low, approximately 18 rarely observed V segments, including chromosome 9 orphons, were excluded from the earlier analysis of about 500 of the donors. Compared with equally common non-associated chains, HLA-associated TCR beta chains in a later analysis were more clonally expanded and had lower generation probabilities. A cluster of highly shared sequence variants was judged likely to represent a technical artifact of the sequencing pipeline. Assigning TCR associations to individual alleles was difficult when HLA alleles, especially DR and DQ, strongly co-occurred. According to the authors, the approach could potentially be generalized to other disease states and immunological phenotypes. The study gave a list of some 150 TCR beta chains associated with cytomegalovirus. Correlated functional status among segregating V segments might be attributable to linkage disequilibrium, but an unknown experimental factor could not be ruled out. A few of the identified cytomegalovirus-associated TCR beta chains were confirmed in vitro to be specific for cytomegalovirus antigens. The cohort was sequenced for TCR beta chains only, and without alpha or paired-chain data the features that could be detected were limited. Most CMV-associated TCR beta chains appeared to be HLA-restricted in a later analysis, and the HLA associations seemed to be driven largely by CMV exposure. A later analysis found that TCR association rates varied across HLA loci, with DRB1 alleles showing the most associated TCRs and HLA-C alleles the fewest.

Taken from the germline V gene, the CDR1 and CDR2 loops are SGHTA and FQGNSA. From its cysteine to its phenylalanine, the CDR3 spans 17 amino acids. Just CDR3 DNA is preserved here, 51 bases in frame from base 1. V is pruned by 5 bases and J by 0 bases, leaving 6 bases of the junction without a gene match. The cohort was made up of about 610 healthy bone marrow donors. At the time of sampling, every cohort member was nominally healthy, though immune exposures that went unrecorded were likely present. The donor was CMV seronegative and belonged to the group of 350 or so seronegative cohort members. A peripheral blood sample was collected from each donor, and TCR beta sequencing was performed on peripheral blood mononuclear cells. The Qiagen DNeasy Blood Extraction Kit was used to extract genomic DNA from the blood cell samples. With regard to this clone: The clone's antigen remains unknown. Base qualities are not provided; no much larger clone lies one nucleotide away.

This chain joins TRBV7-2 to TRBJ1-6, and 8 bases in between align with TRBD1. Sequenced: PBMCs. This clonotype was obtained from a man in his forties or fifties in good health and CMV-seronegative. The CDR3 region: CASSRQGLSSYNSPLHF. The DNA sequence reads TGTGCCAGCAGCCGACAGGGGTTGAGCTCCTATAATTCACCCCTCCACTTT.